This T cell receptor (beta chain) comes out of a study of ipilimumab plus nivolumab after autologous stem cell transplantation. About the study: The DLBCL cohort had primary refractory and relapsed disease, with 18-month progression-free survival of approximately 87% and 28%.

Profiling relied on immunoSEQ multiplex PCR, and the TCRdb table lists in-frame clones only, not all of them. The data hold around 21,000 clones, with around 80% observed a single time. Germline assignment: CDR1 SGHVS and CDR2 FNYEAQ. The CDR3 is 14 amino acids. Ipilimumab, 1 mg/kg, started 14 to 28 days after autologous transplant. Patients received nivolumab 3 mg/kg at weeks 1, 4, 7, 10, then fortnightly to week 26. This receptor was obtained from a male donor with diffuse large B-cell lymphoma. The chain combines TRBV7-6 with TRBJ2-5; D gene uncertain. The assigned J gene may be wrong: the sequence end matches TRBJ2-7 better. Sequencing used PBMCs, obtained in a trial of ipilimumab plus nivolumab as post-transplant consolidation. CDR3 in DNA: TGTGCCAGCAGCTTAGCGCACGGGTCTTACGAGCAGTACTTC. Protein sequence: CASSLAHGSYEQYF.